This entry lists 22 T cell receptor beta chains sequenced from one sample in a study of T-cell memory formation after mild COVID-19. MiXCR was run by TCRdb on the 5' RACE reads, yielding one entry per CDR3 protein. The sample holds roughly 320,000 distinct CDR3 sequences, around 28% seen once. The sequenced material came from PBMCs or a T cell subset sorted from them (not recorded which). The source is an adult woman who had mild COVID-19 (a few samples of this study predate the infection). Cell type and time point are not known.

J is TRBJ2-5 and V is TRBV7-2; 10 bases are shared with TRBD1. This CDR3 is 16 amino acids long. The V and J ends lost 1 base and 2 bases, in that order; junction bases with no gene match: 4. The germline CDR1 and CDR2 sequences are SGHTA and FQGNSA. This CDR3 reads CASSLGDRGSQETQYF. In nucleotides, the CDR3 is TGTGCCAGCAGCTTAGGGGACAGGGGTAGTCAAGAGACCCAGTACTTC.

This clonotype was counted between two and nine times. The chain is built from TRBV28 and TRBJ2-7; 15 bases line up with TRBD2. V lost 5 bases and J lost 11; bases outside the gene matches: 7. This CDR3 is built from 14 residues. CDR1 MDHEN and CDR2 SYDVKM come from the germline V gene. CDR3 sequence: CASSPGLAGGGEYF. CDR3 DNA: TGTGCCAGCAGTCCCGGACTAGCGGGAGGGGGGGAGTACTTC.

A few counts support this clonotype. The chain has TRBV18 and TRBJ1-2; 10 bases are shared with TRBD1. The V gene's germline CDR1 is KGHSH and CDR2 LQKENI. Trimming cost V 4 bases and J 6 bases; bases outside gene matches: 14. The CDR3 spans 17 residues. CDR3 sequence reads: CASSLPGQGPKGDGYTF. The CDR3 DNA sequence: TGTGCCAGCTCACTTCCGGGACAGGGGCCGAAAGGAGATGGCTACACCTTC.

This clonotype has more than one count but fewer than ten. The V call is TRBV29-1, the J call TRBJ2-5; D is unresolved. V dropped 6 bases and J dropped 4 bases, with 15 bases sitting between them. The CDR3 is 13 amino acids. Per the germline V gene, CDR1 is SQVTM and CDR2 is ANQGSEA. The CDR3 here is CSVSSSTRETQYF. The CDR3 nucleotides are TGCAGCGTCTCGAGTTCCACCAGAGAGACCCAGTACTTC.

This clonotype occurred once. The gene calls are TRBV18 and TRBJ1-1; D uncertain. From germline, CDR1 is KGHSH and CDR2 LQKENI. This CDR3 comprises 15 residues. V gave up 6 bases and J gave up 1 base, with 15 bases separating them. Here the CDR3 reads CASSASYGKNTEAFF. CDR3 nucleotide sequence: TGTGCCAGCTCGGCAAGTTACGGGAAGAACACTGAAGCTTTCTTT.

The chain carries TRBV24-1 and TRBJ2-1; the D is unclear. V shed 4 bases and J shed 3 bases, with 12 bases lying between them. CDR1 and CDR2 from the germline V gene are KGHDR and SFDVKD. The CDR3 is 15 amino acids. Written as DNA, the CDR3 is TGTGCCACCAGTGACCGTTCTCTCCTCTACAATGAGCAGTTCTTC. Its translation is CATSDRSLLYNEQFF.

The V call is TRBV19, the J call TRBJ2-2; 8 nucleotides line up with TRBD2. V lost 6 bases and J lost 2; bases outside the gene matches: 8. The length of the CDR3 is 16 residues. The germline V gene encodes CDR1 LNHDA and CDR2 SQIVND (reference sequence). In nucleotides, the CDR3 is TGTGCCAGTAGGCCTAGCGGGCTAATTAACACCGGGGAGCTGTTTTTT. This encodes CASRPSGLINTGELFF.

V usage is TRBV2 and J usage is TRBJ1-1; 7 nucleotides align to TRBD1. This CDR3 contains 18 residues. Losses at the gene ends were 4 bases for V and 5 bases for J; bases not matched to a gene: 19. Germline V gene sequence: CDR1 SNHLY, CDR2 FYNNEI. As DNA, the CDR3 is TGTGCCAGCAGTGGTTCCGAAGGGACAGAAGTAGTGTGGACTGAAGCTTTCTTT. This gives the protein CASSGSEGTEVVWTEAFF.

The chain joins TRBV24-1 to TRBJ1-1; D is unresolved. Trimming cost V 2 bases and J 0 bases, with 9 bases left between them. This CDR3 has 15 amino acids. The germline CDR1 and CDR2 sequences are KGHDR and SFDVKD. In DNA form, the CDR3 reads TGTGCCACCAGTGATTCCACGACACTGAACACTGAAGCTTTCTTT. This translates into CATSDSTTLNTEAFF.

This sequence joins TRBV6-5 and TRBJ2-5, with 9 bases identical to TRBD2. Germline CDR1 reads MNHEY; CDR2 reads SVGAGI. Unmatched junction bases numbered 16, after V lost 1 base and J lost 13 bases. This CDR3 has 16 amino acids. CDR3 coding DNA: TGTGCCAGCAGTTACTTAAATAGCGGGGGACCCACGGAGCGGTACTTC. It yields the protein CASSYLNSGGPTERYF.

This chain connects TRBV19 to TRBJ1-1; no clear D gene. The V end was cut by 7 bases, the J end by 4 bases, with 10 bases between. CDR1 is LNHDA and CDR2 is SQIVND in the germline V gene (reference sequence). The CDR3 has 12 amino acids. Here the CDR3 DNA reads TGTGCCAGTACGCAGGATAGCACTGAAGCTTTCTTT. Protein: CASTQDSTEAFF.

The chain combines TRBV29-1 with TRBJ1-2, with D hard to call. Trimming cost V 8 bases and J 8 bases, with 27 bases left between them. Germline lookup yields CDR1 SQVTM and CDR2 ANQGSEA. The CDR3 covers 15 residues. This CDR3 reads CSTRAANLVQDGYTF. CDR3 coding DNA: TGCAGCACGAGGGCCGCTAACCTTGTCCAGGACGGCTACACCTTC.

V gene TRBV30 combines with J gene TRBJ1-2; the D gene is possibly TRBD1 (6 bases). The CDR3 runs 12 residues. Trimming cost V 3 bases and J 6 bases, with 11 bases left between them. Germline V gene lookup returns CDR1 GTSNPN and CDR2 SVGIG (reference sequence). Here the CDR3 reads CAWRVSGDGYTF. For the CDR3, the DNA is TGTGCCTGGAGGGTATCAGGGGATGGCTACACCTTC.

The chain combines TRBV12-3 or TRBV12-4 with TRBJ1-2, with D perhaps TRBD1 (6 bases). Trimming stripped 2 bases from V and 8 bases from J, with 12 bases between. The CDR3 extends over 13 amino acids. CDR3 sequence: CASSLTRGRGYTF. The CDR3 DNA follows: TGTGCCAGCAGTTTAACCCGGGGGCGCGGCTACACCTTC.

This clonotype was detected only a few times. This sequence joins TRBV6-1 and TRBJ1-1; no clear D gene. This CDR3 region has 13 residues. The germline V and J ends were trimmed by 2 bases and 7 bases, with 11 bases remaining between them. The V gene's germline CDR1 is MNHNS and CDR2 SASEGT. The CDR3 protein is CASSESTVFEAFF. DNA of the CDR3: TGTGCCAGCAGTGAATCGACGGTATTTGAAGCTTTCTTT.

This clonotype appeared once. The chain employs TRBV29-1 and TRBJ1-3; D ambiguous. Looked up from germline, CDR1 is SQVTM and CDR2 is ANQGSEA. V dropped 6 bases and J dropped 0 bases, with 6 bases sitting between them. The CDR3 is made up of 12 amino acids. The CDR3 nucleotides read TGCAGCGTATGGAGCTCTGGAAACACCATATATTTT. It specifies CSVWSSGNTIYF.

This clonotype has more than one count but fewer than ten. The V and J genes are TRBV29-1 and TRBJ1-1; 7 bases line up with TRBD1. Germline CDR1 and CDR2: SQVTM and ANQGSEA. V trimming: 8 bases; J trimming: 3 bases; junction bases outside the gene matches: 12. There are 14 residues in the CDR3. CDR3 residues: CSSTGESGYTEAFF. DNA of the CDR3: TGCAGCTCTACAGGGGAATCGGGGTACACTGAAGCTTTCTTT.

This clonotype was seen once. The rearrangement joins TRBV5-1 to TRBJ1-1; 9 positions match TRBD1. V dropped 0 bases and J dropped 5; count of bases not matched to a gene: 2. CDR1 and CDR2 (germline): SGHRS, YFSETQ. The CDR3 has 14 amino acids. The CDR3 protein is CASSLVDRGTEAFF. The CDR3 DNA reads TGCGCCAGCAGCTTGGTCGACAGGGGGACTGAAGCTTTCTTT.

The rearrangement uses TRBV9 and TRBJ2-2, with D unclear. The CDR3 is 13 residues long. Germline values: CDR1 SGDLS, CDR2 YYNGEE. The germline V and J ends were trimmed by 2 bases and 2 bases, with 4 bases remaining between them. CDR3 sequence (DNA): TGTGCCAGCAGCGTGCAAAACACCGGGGAGCTGTTTTTT. It is translated as CASSVQNTGELFF.

This clonotype has more than one count but fewer than ten. V usage is TRBV12-3 or TRBV12-4 and J usage is TRBJ2-5; no reliable D call. With 7 bases removed from V and 5 bases from J, the gap between germline ends came to 14 bases. CDR3 size: 13 residues. CDR3 region: CASTPSRVETQYF. The CDR3 nucleotides are TGTGCCAGCACCCCGAGCAGAGTTGAGACCCAGTACTTC.

This clonotype showed up just a few times. The CDR3: CASSLAAFKGYGYTF. CDR3 nucleotide sequence: TGCGCCAGCAGCTTGGCCGCTTTTAAGGGGTATGGCTACACCTTC. The V call is TRBV5-1, the J call TRBJ1-2; D is possibly TRBD1 (5 bases). Trimming shortened V by 0 bases and J by 5 bases, and 14 bases separated the two germline ends. The CDR3 spans 15 residues. Germline-derived CDR1 and CDR2 are SGHRS and YFSETQ.

This rearrangement joins TRBV7-9 to TRBJ2-7; 7 nucleotides align to TRBD1. Germline CDR1 and CDR2: SEHNR and FQNEAQ (reference sequence). This CDR3 is built from 16 residues. V was pared by 1 base and J by 3 bases, with 9 bases of the junction left unmatched. The CDR3 sequence: CASSLVSGTAGYEQYF. The CDR3 nucleotides are TGTGCCAGCAGCTTAGTGTCGGGGACAGCTGGCTACGAGCAGTACTTC.